Listed below are T cell receptor beta chains from one sample, sequenced in a study of a mutant IDH1 vaccine in newly diagnosed glioma. The method was immunoSEQ multiplex PCR; TCRdb's version includes in-frame clones alone and lacks a portion of them. This sample carries tens of thousands of clones, 75% to 85% of them seen once, and the ten largest clones take roughly 5%. These receptors lack a known antigen. Here the sequenced sample was PBMCs, taken from a glioma patient whose treatment included an IDH1 peptide vaccine. The receptors were gathered from a man aged 40-55 years with glioma. The CDR3 runs from the conserved cysteine through the conserved F or W. The D gene is left open where the match is weak. Rows give clone size only sometimes, using once, few, many, or a class for an expanded clone.

CDR3nt: TGTGCCAGCAGTGTGCGGGGGGCCGAGGAAGAGACCCAGTACTTC; CDR3aa: CASSVRGAEEETQYF; abundance: once; v_gene: TRBV9; d_gene: TRBD2; j_gene: TRBJ2-5
CDR3nt: TGTGCCACCAGCAGAGGGAATCAGGGTTCCTACGAGCAGTACTTC; CDR3aa: CATSRGNQGSYEQYF; abundance: NA; v_gene: TRBV15; d_gene: NA; j_gene: TRBJ2-7
CDR3nt: TGCGCCAGCAGCCCCACCAGGGGGAGCGAGCAGTACTTC; CDR3aa: CASSPTRGSEQYF; abundance: NA; v_gene: TRBV4-1; d_gene: TRBD1; j_gene: TRBJ2-7
CDR3nt: TGTGCCTCACAAGCGGGGGGGAGGGGAAATACGCAGTATTTT; CDR3aa: CASQAGGRGNTQYF; abundance: NA; v_gene: TRBV30; d_gene: TRBD2; j_gene: TRBJ2-3
CDR3nt: TGTGCCAGCAGTCTTAGCAATGAGCAGTTCTTC; CDR3aa: CASSLSNEQFF; abundance: NA; v_gene: TRBV6-5; d_gene: NA; j_gene: TRBJ2-1
CDR3nt: TGTGCCAGTAGTATACGCAGAGGGGTGGGACAGCCCCAGCATTTT; CDR3aa: CASSIRRGVGQPQHF; abundance: NA; v_gene: TRBV19; d_gene: NA; j_gene: TRBJ1-5
CDR3nt: TGTGCCAGCAGAGGCGGGACAGGCCTCCAAGAGACCCAGTACTTC; CDR3aa: CASRGGTGLQETQYF; abundance: NA; v_gene: TRBV7-8; d_gene: TRBD1; j_gene: TRBJ2-5
CDR3nt: TGTGCCATCAGTGGGGAGAGTACCCCTAACTATGGCTACACCTTC; CDR3aa: CAISGESTPNYGYTF; abundance: NA; v_gene: TRBV10-3; d_gene: NA; j_gene: TRBJ1-2
CDR3nt: TGTGCCACCAGCGGGTGGGGTCTGCAGTCCTACGAGCAGTACTTC; CDR3aa: CATSGWGLQSYEQYF; abundance: NA; v_gene: TRBV15; d_gene: NA; j_gene: TRBJ2-7
CDR3nt: TGTGCCAGCAGCTTATACCGGGGCGGGGCTTACAATGAGCAGTTCTTC; CDR3aa: CASSLYRGGAYNEQFF; abundance: NA; v_gene: TRBV7-8; d_gene: NA; j_gene: TRBJ2-1
CDR3nt: TGTGCCAGCAGCTTTAATAGCGGGGGGGCCGGAGAGACCCAGTACTTC; CDR3aa: CASSFNSGGAGETQYF; abundance: NA; v_gene: TRBV11-2; d_gene: TRBD2; j_gene: TRBJ2-5
CDR3nt: TGCGCCAGCAGCTTGGCCACAGGGGTGGCCACAGATACGCAGTATTTT; CDR3aa: CASSLATGVATDTQYF; abundance: few; v_gene: TRBV5-1; d_gene: TRBD1; j_gene: TRBJ2-3
CDR3nt: TGTGCCAGCAGTGAGATAACTTGGACTGGAAACACCATATATTTT; CDR3aa: CASSEITWTGNTIYF; abundance: NA; v_gene: TRBV2; d_gene: NA; j_gene: TRBJ1-3
CDR3nt: TGTGCCAGCAGGCAGCTCGGTGGTGCCATTCAGTACTTC; CDR3aa: CASRQLGGAIQYF; abundance: NA; v_gene: TRBV6-5; d_gene: NA; j_gene: TRBJ2-4
CDR3nt: TGTGCCAGCAGTCCCGGGGGTTCCAGCTCCTACGAGCAGTACTTC; CDR3aa: CASSPGGSSSYEQYF; abundance: NA; v_gene: TRBV6-5; d_gene: NA; j_gene: TRBJ2-7
CDR3nt: TGTGCCAGCAGTTTAGCCATCAATCCACGGGAGACCCAGTACTTC; CDR3aa: CASSLAINPRETQYF; abundance: NA; v_gene: TRBV27; d_gene: NA; j_gene: TRBJ2-5
CDR3nt: TGTGCCTGGAGTACCTTAGGGAATGAGCAGTTCTTC; CDR3aa: CAWSTLGNEQFF; abundance: NA; v_gene: TRBV30; d_gene: NA; j_gene: TRBJ2-1
CDR3nt: TGTGCCACCAGCAGAGATCAAGGGTCCTCCTACGAGCAGTACTTC; CDR3aa: CATSRDQGSSYEQYF; abundance: NA; v_gene: TRBV15; d_gene: NA; j_gene: TRBJ2-7
CDR3nt: TGTGCCAGCAGTCCCCGACAGATCAATCAGCCCCAGCATTTT; CDR3aa: CASSPRQINQPQHF; abundance: once; v_gene: TRBV27; d_gene: NA; j_gene: TRBJ1-5
CDR3nt: TGTGCCAGCAGCTCCCAGCCCGGGGAGCTGTTTTTT; CDR3aa: CASSSQPGELFF; abundance: NA; v_gene: TRBV13; d_gene: NA; j_gene: TRBJ2-2
CDR3nt: TGTGCCAGCAGCTTGGACGGCAAGCCAGAGCAGTTCTTC; CDR3aa: CASSLDGKPEQFF; abundance: NA; v_gene: TRBV5-6; d_gene: NA; j_gene: TRBJ2-1
CDR3nt: TGTGCCAGCAGCTTCTCCGGGGGCACTGAAGCTTTCTTT; CDR3aa: CASSFSGGTEAFF; abundance: few; v_gene: TRBV11-3; d_gene: NA; j_gene: TRBJ1-1
CDR3nt: TGCGCCAGCAGCCAACCGACAGGGTCGACCGGGGCCAACGTCCTGACTTTC; CDR3aa: CASSQPTGSTGANVLTF; abundance: NA; v_gene: TRBV4-1; d_gene: TRBD1; j_gene: TRBJ2-6
CDR3nt: TGTGCCAGCAGTAACGTCCCCCCCTACGAGCAGTACTTC; CDR3aa: CASSNVPPYEQYF; abundance: NA; v_gene: TRBV11-1; d_gene: NA; j_gene: TRBJ2-7
CDR3nt: TGTGCCAGTAGCAGTCATGGGACGGGCAATTCACCCCTCCACTTT; CDR3aa: CASSSHGTGNSPLHF; abundance: once; v_gene: TRBV19; d_gene: NA; j_gene: TRBJ1-6
CDR3nt: TGTGCCACCAGCAGAGATGATACAGGACTTGCACAAAAACTGTTTTTT; CDR3aa: CATSRDDTGLAQKLFF; abundance: NA; v_gene: TRBV15; d_gene: NA; j_gene: TRBJ1-4
CDR3nt: TGTGCCTGGCGGGCCGGGGGGGCCTACAATGAGCAGTTCTTC; CDR3aa: CAWRAGGAYNEQFF; abundance: NA; v_gene: TRBV30; d_gene: TRBD2; j_gene: TRBJ2-1
CDR3nt: TGCGCCAGCAGCTTTGAGGGGGCGGACTATGGCTACACCTTC; CDR3aa: CASSFEGADYGYTF; abundance: NA; v_gene: TRBV5-1; d_gene: TRBD1; j_gene: TRBJ1-2
CDR3nt: TGTGCCAGCAGCTTAGTAGGGGGACACACTGAAGCTTTCTTT; CDR3aa: CASSLVGGHTEAFF; abundance: NA; v_gene: TRBV7-8; d_gene: NA; j_gene: TRBJ1-1
CDR3nt: TGTGCCAGCAGTGAGGCTTTCTCCTATGGCTACACCTTC; CDR3aa: CASSEAFSYGYTF; abundance: NA; v_gene: TRBV2; d_gene: NA; j_gene: TRBJ1-2
CDR3nt: TGCAGCGTTGCCGGGACTAGCGGGGGGACAGATACGCAGTATTTT; CDR3aa: CSVAGTSGGTDTQYF; abundance: NA; v_gene: TRBV29-1; d_gene: TRBD2; j_gene: TRBJ2-3
CDR3nt: TGTGCCAGCAGCTTGGGGGACTCGGCACCCCTCCACTTT; CDR3aa: CASSLGDSAPLHF; abundance: NA; v_gene: TRBV5-6; d_gene: NA; j_gene: TRBJ1-6
CDR3nt: TGTGCCATCAGTGCTCGGGAGAACACTGAAGCTTTCTTT; CDR3aa: CAISARENTEAFF; abundance: NA; v_gene: TRBV10-3; d_gene: NA; j_gene: TRBJ1-1
CDR3nt: TGTGCCTGGGGCCGGGACAGGGTAAACAATGAGCAGTTCTTC; CDR3aa: CAWGRDRVNNEQFF; abundance: NA; v_gene: TRBV30; d_gene: TRBD1; j_gene: TRBJ2-1
CDR3nt: TGTGCCAGCAGCTTAGGGACTAGCGGGGGTTACGAGCAGTACTTC; CDR3aa: CASSLGTSGGYEQYF; abundance: NA; v_gene: TRBV7-2; d_gene: TRBD2; j_gene: TRBJ2-7
CDR3nt: TGCGCCAGCAGCCTGACTAGCGGGGGAGTATATGAGCAGTTCTTC; CDR3aa: CASSLTSGGVYEQFF; abundance: NA; v_gene: TRBV4-3; d_gene: TRBD2; j_gene: TRBJ2-1
CDR3nt: TGTGCCAGCAGTGACTCGAATCGGAACACTGAAGCTTTCTTT; CDR3aa: CASSDSNRNTEAFF; abundance: NA; v_gene: TRBV6-4; d_gene: NA; j_gene: TRBJ1-1